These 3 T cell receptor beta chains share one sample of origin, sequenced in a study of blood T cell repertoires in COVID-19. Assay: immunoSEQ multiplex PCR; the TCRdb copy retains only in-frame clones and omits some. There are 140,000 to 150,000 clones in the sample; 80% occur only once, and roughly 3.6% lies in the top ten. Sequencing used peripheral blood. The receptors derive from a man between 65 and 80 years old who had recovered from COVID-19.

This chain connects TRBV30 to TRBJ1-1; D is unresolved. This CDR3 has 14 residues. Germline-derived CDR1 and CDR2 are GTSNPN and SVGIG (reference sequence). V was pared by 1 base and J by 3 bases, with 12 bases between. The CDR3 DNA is TGTGCCTGGAGTGGAACGAGGGCGGACACTGAAGCTTTCTTT. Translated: CAWSGTRADTEAFF.

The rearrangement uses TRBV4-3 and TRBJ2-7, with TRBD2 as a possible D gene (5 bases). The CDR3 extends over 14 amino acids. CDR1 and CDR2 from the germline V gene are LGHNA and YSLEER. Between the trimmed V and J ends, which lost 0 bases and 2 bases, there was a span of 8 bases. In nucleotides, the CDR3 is TGCGCCAGCAGCCAAGATGAGGGTGCCTACGAGCAGTACTTC. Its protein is CASSQDEGAYEQYF.

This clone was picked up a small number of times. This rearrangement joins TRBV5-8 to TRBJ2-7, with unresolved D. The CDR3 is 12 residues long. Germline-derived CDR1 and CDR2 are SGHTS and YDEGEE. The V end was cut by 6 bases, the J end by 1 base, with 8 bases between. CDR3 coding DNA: TGTGCCAGCACCCCCCGGTCCTACGAGCAGTACTTC. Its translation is CASTPRSYEQYF.